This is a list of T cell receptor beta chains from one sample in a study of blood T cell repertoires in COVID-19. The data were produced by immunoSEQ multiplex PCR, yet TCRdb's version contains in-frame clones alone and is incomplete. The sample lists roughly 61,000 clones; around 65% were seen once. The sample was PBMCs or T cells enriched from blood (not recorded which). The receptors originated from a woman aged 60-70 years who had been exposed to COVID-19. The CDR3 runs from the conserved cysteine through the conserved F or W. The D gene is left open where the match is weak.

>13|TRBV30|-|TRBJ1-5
CAWSGQIGGPQHF
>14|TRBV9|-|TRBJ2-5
CASSVKPTQETQYF
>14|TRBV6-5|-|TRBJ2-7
CASSSGSSRYEQYF
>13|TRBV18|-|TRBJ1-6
CASSPPVNSPLHF
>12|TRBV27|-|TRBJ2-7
CASSSQGYEQYF
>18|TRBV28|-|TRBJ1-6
CASSLNPRWAGESSPLHF
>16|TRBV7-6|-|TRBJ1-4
CASSPSGMTSNEKLFF
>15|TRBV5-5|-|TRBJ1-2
CASQPFYGEGEGYTF
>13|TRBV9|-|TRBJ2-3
CASSVGQLDTQYF
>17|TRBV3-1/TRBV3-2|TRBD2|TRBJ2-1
CASSQGLGGRRPNEQFF
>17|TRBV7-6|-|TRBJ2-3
CASSLGPAGAHTDTQYF
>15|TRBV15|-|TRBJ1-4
CATSRQTGYEEKLFF
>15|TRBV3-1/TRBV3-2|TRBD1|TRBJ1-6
CASSQPGGGSSPLHF
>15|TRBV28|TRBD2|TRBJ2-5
CASSRPSGRAGSQYF
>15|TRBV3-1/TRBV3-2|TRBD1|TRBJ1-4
CASSLRTGRSEKLFF